A single sample gave rise to the 12 T cell receptor beta chains below, sequenced in a study of cytomegalovirus exposure and HLA in healthy donors. PCR amplification relied on 60 Vbeta primers (plus 13 Jbeta primers). Profiling relied on immunoSEQ multiplex PCR, and the TCRdb table lists in-frame clones only, not all of them. This table has some 130,000 clones, about 74% appearing once. Sequenced: PBMCs. The receptor source for this set is a man between 35 and 55 years old in good health and CMV-seronegative.

This chain connects TRBV19 to TRBJ1-1; no definite D call. Looked up from germline, CDR1 is LNHDA and CDR2 is SQIVND (reference sequence). CDR3 length: 15 residues. Trimming took off 5 bases at V and 1 base at J, with 14 bases between the two ends. The CDR3: CASSQRSLRNTEAFF. CDR3 DNA sequence: TGTGCCAGTAGTCAAAGAAGCTTGAGGAACACTGAAGCTTTCTTT.

The chain uses TRBV28 and TRBJ2-7; 7 positions match TRBD2. The junction had 10 bases not matched to a gene; V was cut back by 7 bases and J by 7 bases. The CDR3 length is 13 residues. Germline CDR1 MDHEN, CDR2 SYDVKM. CDR3 in DNA: TGTGCCAGCACTCTCGCGGGAGTTCGGGAGCAGTACTTC. This sequence encodes CASTLAGVREQYF.

The chain is built from TRBV7-9 and TRBJ1-1; D perhaps matches TRBD1 (6 bases). CDR3 length: 16 amino acids. The V gene's germline CDR1 is SEHNR and CDR2 FQNEAQ (reference sequence). The germline V and J ends were trimmed by 3 bases and 2 bases, with 16 bases remaining between them. CDR3 in DNA: TGTGCCAGCAGCTTTGGACAGCCAGACACTAACACTGAAGCTTTCTTT. Translating it yields CASSFGQPDTNTEAFF.

The chain employs TRBV28 and TRBJ1-2, with 11 bases fitting TRBD1. Germline V gene sequence: CDR1 MDHEN, CDR2 SYDVKM. V lost 5 bases to trimming and J lost 7 bases; unmatched junction nucleotides: 3. This CDR3 contains 13 residues. The CDR3 nucleotides are TGTGCCAGCAGTCCGGGACAGGGGGGTGGCTACACCTTC. Protein sequence: CASSPGQGGGYTF.

The genes are TRBV4-2 and TRBJ2-7; TRBD2 matches at 10 bases. The CDR3 covers 15 residues. V was pared by 3 bases and J by 2 bases, with 4 bases of the junction left unmatched. Germline V gene sequence: CDR1 LGHNA, CDR2 YNFKEQ. The DNA for the CDR3 is TGTGCCAGCAGCCAGGCTAGCGGGAGTCCCTACGAGCAGTACTTC. It codes for CASSQASGSPYEQYF.

The chain is built from TRBV30 and TRBJ2-7, with D uncertain. From germline, CDR1 is GTSNPN and CDR2 SVGIG (reference sequence). The CDR3 sequence is 11 residues long. V lost 2 bases and J 6 bases, leaving 8 bases between the germline ends. The CDR3 DNA reads TGTGCCTGGAGTTATAGAACCGAGCAGTACTTC. Translating it yields CAWSYRTEQYF.

A few counts support this clone. The rearrangement links TRBV6-1 to TRBJ2-3; 7 bases agree with TRBD2. The germline CDR1 and CDR2 sequences are MNHNS and SASEGT. Unmatched junction bases numbered 6, after V lost 5 bases and J lost 4 bases. The CDR3 has 14 amino acids. CDR3 amino acids: CASSWTSFADTQYF. The CDR3 DNA is TGTGCCAGCAGTTGGACTAGTTTTGCAGATACGCAGTATTTT.

The genes are TRBV29-1 and TRBJ2-5, with TRBD2 matching 10 bases. CDR1 and CDR2 (germline): SQVTM, ANQGSEA. V shed 6 bases and J 5 bases; nucleotides not matched to a gene: 6. There are 13 residues in the CDR3. The CDR3 region is CSVAGGPGETQYF. Written as DNA, the CDR3 is TGCAGCGTAGCGGGGGGGCCGGGGGAGACCCAGTACTTC.

Remarks on this clone: No conserved phenylalanine or tryptophan is present at the end of the CDR3, so a read error is the likely explanation. The DNA is omitted, as the CDR3 cannot be located on it reliably, and the CDR3 follows TCRdb's listing. This chain uses TRBV23-1 with TRBJ1-1. TRBV23-1 is labeled an ORF, and its function is uncertain. The CDR3 length equals 12 residues, ends included. This CDR3 reads CASSQSNAPGFV.

The chain uses TRBV5-1 and TRBJ2-7; no clear D. This CDR3 comprises 16 residues. Germline CDR1 is SGHRS and CDR2 is YFSETQ. The V and J ends lost 4 bases and 0 bases respectively, with 17 bases between them. CDR3 coding DNA: TGCGCCAGCAGCCGCGGCCAGAGTTTGAACTCCTACGAGCAGTACTTC. Translating it yields CASSRGQSLNSYEQYF. The variable domain in full, with the rest retrieved from reference TRBV5-1 and TRBJ2-7, is KAGVTQTPRYLIKTRGQQVTLSCSPISGHRSVSWYQQTPGQGLQFLFEYFSETQRNKGNFPGRFSGRQFSNSRSEMNVSTLELGDSALYLCASSRGQSLNSYEQYFGPGTRLTVT.

The rearrangement uses TRBV19 and TRBJ2-7, with 11 bases aligning to TRBD2. CDR1 LNHDA and CDR2 SQIVND come from the germline V gene (reference sequence). The CDR3 is 15 amino acids. The J segment lost 4 bases and the V segment lost 3 bases, leaving 5 bases of the junction unmatched. The CDR3 is CASSILAGGIYEQYF. The DNA for the CDR3 is TGTGCCAGTAGTATCCTAGCGGGGGGCATATACGAGCAGTACTTC.

The chain carries TRBV4-3 and TRBJ2-7; TRBD1 aligns across 9 bases. CDR3 length: 15 residues. Germline V gene sequence: CDR1 LGHNA, CDR2 YSLEER. J lost 3 bases, V lost 0 bases, and 3 bases had no gene match. The CDR3 loop is CASSQDLGQGYEQYF. DNA for the CDR3: TGCGCCAGCAGCCAAGATCTGGGACAGGGCTACGAGCAGTACTTC.